The entry below gives a single T cell receptor beta chain sequence along with its context. V was clipped by 2 bases and J by 6 bases, with 8 bases between them. Germline lookup yields CDR1 GTSNPN and CDR2 SVGIG (reference sequence). The CDR3 has 13 residues. Patients aged 18 to 65 had newly diagnosed hyperthyroidism lasting under 2 months. Diagnoses were made from clinical symptoms, serum measures (thyroxine and TRAb), thyroid ultrasound and orbital computed tomography. This record belongs to a study of T cells in Graves' hyperthyroidism and ophthalmopathy. There were TCR beta CDR3 regions amplified from RNA transcripts. Using the HTBI primer set, a first-round RT-PCR was run on the TCR CDR3. MiXCR was run by TCRdb on the multiplex PCR reads, yielding one entry per CDR3 protein. The profile shows fewer than 800,000 distinct CDR3 sequences, about a sixth of them singletons.

The chain couples TRBV30 to TRBJ1-6; D not resolved. The TCR originated in a man aged 18 to 35 with Graves' hyperthyroidism. Sequenced material: blood. In nucleotides, the CDR3 is TGTGCCTGGAGTTCAACAGCTAATTCACCCCTCCACTTT. This gives the protein CAWSSTANSPLHF.